A selection of T cell receptor beta chains follows, all from one sample in a study of T cell responses to AZD1222 COVID-19 vaccine. Method: immunoSEQ multiplex PCR; TCRdb's copy keeps in-frame clones and lacks some. Found here are about 150,000 clones, 92% of them singletons; the top ten hold 2.3%. The input for sequencing was peripheral blood, taken on day 0 of AZD1222 vaccination. The receptors here all came from an adult in good health. Both conserved end residues are part of each CDR3. The D gene is left open where the match is weak. Clone size is not always given. Where it is, it says once, few, many or a class for expanded clones.

size	D	V	length	J	DNA	CDR3
NA	NA	TRBV4-2	15	TRBJ1-2	TGTGCCAGCAGCCAAGATGAGACGGCTAACTATGGCTACACCTTC	CASSQDETANYGYTF
NA	NA	TRBV6-2/TRBV6-3	15	TRBJ2-6	TGTGCCAGCAGTTCCACTCTGGACCCGGCCAACGTCCTGACTTTC	CASSSTLDPANVLTF
NA	NA	TRBV6-5	14	TRBJ1-4	TGTGCCAGCAGGGACGATAGAACTAATGAAAAACTGTTTTTT	CASRDDRTNEKLFF
NA	NA	TRBV27	13	TRBJ1-2	TGTGCCAGCAGTCCACAGGATCAATTCGGCTACACCTTC	CASSPQDQFGYTF
few	NA	TRBV19	16	TRBJ1-5	TGTGCCAGTAGTACTACACGGAACGTTAGCAATCAGCCCCAGCATTTT	CASSTTRNVSNQPQHF
NA	NA	TRBV10-1	13	TRBJ2-7	TGCGCCAGCAGTTCCGGGGCCCCGGGCGAGCAGTACTTC	CASSSGAPGEQYF
NA	NA	TRBV28	15	TRBJ2-1	TGTGCCAGCAAAGGGTACCGGGACAAATACAATGAGCAGTTCTTC	CASKGYRDKYNEQFF
NA	TRBD2	TRBV27	15	TRBJ2-3	TGTGCCAGCAGTTTGTGGCTAGCGGGATCAGATACGCAGTATTTT	CASSLWLAGSDTQYF
NA	TRBD2	TRBV2	14	TRBJ2-1	TGTGCCACCAAACCGGGCGGGGGGTACAATGAGCAGTTCTTC	CATKPGGGYNEQFF
NA	TRBD2	TRBV7-9	12	TRBJ2-1	TGTGCCAGCAGCTTTACTAGCGATGAGCAGTTCTTC	CASSFTSDEQFF
NA	TRBD1	TRBV2	14	TRBJ1-2	TGTGCCAGCAGGGCCGGGACAGGGCCCTATGGCTACACCTTC	CASRAGTGPYGYTF
NA	NA	TRBV19	13	TRBJ1-1	TGTGCCAGTAGTATAGGTAGGAGGCCTGAAGCTTTCTTT	CASSIGRRPEAFF
NA	TRBD2	TRBV9	17	TRBJ2-7	TGTGCCAGCAGCCCCCGATCAGACGGACTAGCAGGGAACGAGCAGTACTTC	CASSPRSDGLAGNEQYF
NA	NA	TRBV28	17	TRBJ1-2	TGTGCCAGCAGCAATCCCCCCGGGCGGGCCAGGTCCATTGGCTACACCTTC	CASSNPPGRARSIGYTF
NA	TRBD2	TRBV29-1	15	TRBJ2-1	TGCAGCGTAGACCATGTAATAGCGGGGTACAATGAGCAGTTCTTC	CSVDHVIAGYNEQFF
NA	TRBD1	TRBV7-2	14	TRBJ1-5	TGTGCCAGCAGCGAACAGGGGTGGGGCAATCCCCAGCATTTT	CASSEQGWGNPQHF
NA	NA	TRBV6-5	15	TRBJ1-2	TGTGCCAGCAGTTACTCAGCAGTCTTCGGCTATGGCTACACCTTC	CASSYSAVFGYGYTF
once	NA	TRBV7-8	14	TRBJ2-7	TGTGCCAGCAGCTTAGACCGGGTCTCCTACGAGCAGTACTTC	CASSLDRVSYEQYF
NA	TRBD2	TRBV6-2/TRBV6-3	15	TRBJ2-5	TGTGCCAGCAGCCTCTCTAGCGGGGGGGCCGAGACCCAGTACTTC	CASSLSSGGAETQYF
NA	NA	TRBV4-3	12	TRBJ1-2	TGCGCCAGCAGCCAAGATCTGGGGGAAAACACCTTC	CASSQDLGENTF
NA	TRBD1	TRBV2	15	TRBJ2-4	TGTGCCAGCAGTGAAGCGGGGACAGGGGTGTACATTCAGTACTTC	CASSEAGTGVYIQYF
NA	NA	TRBV7-3	13	TRBJ1-1	TGTGCCAGCAGCGCGATGAGGAACACTGAAGCTTTCTTT	CASSAMRNTEAFF
NA	NA	TRBV7-9	16	TRBJ1-3	TGTGCCAGCAGCTTAGGGAGGAAGAGCTCTGGAAACACCATATATTTT	CASSLGRKSSGNTIYF
NA	TRBD1	TRBV19	16	TRBJ1-1	TGTGCCAGTAGCCCTCCCGACAGGGGGCAGAACACTGAAGCTTTCTTT	CASSPPDRGQNTEAFF
NA	NA	TRBV11-2	13	TRBJ2-1	TGTGCCAGCAGGTCGGCTGGAACCAATGAGCAGTTCTTC	CASRSAGTNEQFF
NA	NA	TRBV5-4	13	TRBJ2-2	TGTGCCAGCAGCCCCCCGGTCACCGGGGAGCTGTTTTTT	CASSPPVTGELFF
NA	NA	TRBV6-1	15	TRBJ2-5	TGTGCCAGCAGTGAGGGCAGCCACTACCAAGAGACCCAGTACTTC	CASSEGSHYQETQYF
NA	NA	TRBV20-1	11	TRBJ2-5	TGCAGTTTTTGGTTGGAGGAGACCCAGTACTTC	CSFWLEETQYF
NA	TRBD1	TRBV3-1/TRBV3-2	16	TRBJ1-5	TGTGCCAGCAGCCAAAGTACTCAGGGGGCCGGTCAGCCCCAGCATTTT	CASSQSTQGAGQPQHF
NA	TRBD1	TRBV7-2	16	TRBJ1-5	TGTGCCAGCAGCTTAATGGGGACAGGGGGTGGGCAGCCCCAGCATTTT	CASSLMGTGGGQPQHF
NA	NA	TRBV13	14	TRBJ2-4	TGTGCCAGCAGCCCAAGACTAGCCAAAAACATTCAGTACTTC	CASSPRLAKNIQYF
NA	NA	TRBV4-1	13	TRBJ1-6	TGCGCCAGCAGCCAGGCCAGGGTTTCACCCCTCCACTTT	CASSQARVSPLHF
NA	NA	TRBV19	15	TRBJ2-4	TGTGCCAGTAGTATAATGGCCCGAAACATAAACATTCAGTACTTC	CASSIMARNINIQYF
NA	NA	TRBV10-1	14	TRBJ2-6	TGCGCCAGCAGTCCAGGCTCGGGGGCCAACGTCCTGACTTTC	CASSPGSGANVLTF
NA	TRBD1	TRBV6-5	14	TRBJ2-7	TGTGCCAGCAGATGGACAGGCGATACCTACGAGCAGTACTTC	CASRWTGDTYEQYF
NA	NA	TRBV18	14	TRBJ2-3	TGTGCCAGCTCACCGTTCCCCTCGCGCGATACGCAGTATTTT	CASSPFPSRDTQYF
NA	NA	TRBV11-2	17	TRBJ2-7	TGTGCCAGCAGCTCCATAGGTACTGGAGGGCGGTACTACGAGCAGTACTTC	CASSSIGTGGRYYEQYF
once	NA	TRBV6-5	13	TRBJ1-6	TGTGCCAGCACAGTTCGGTGGAATTCACCCCTCCACTTT	CASTVRWNSPLHF
NA	NA	TRBV29-1	12	TRBJ1-1	TGCAGCGAGGTTAGGGGAGGGACTGAAGCTTTCTTT	CSEVRGGTEAFF
NA	TRBD2	TRBV18	16	TRBJ2-7	TGTGCCAGCTCACCACCCGGACTAGCGGGAAGTTACGAGCAGTACTTC	CASSPPGLAGSYEQYF